This T cell receptor (beta chain) was sequenced in a study of identifying expanded T cells in peripheral blood. Points from the study as a whole: About 1.2 clones differed between technical replicates, versus around 15 and 18 over time.

The table came from immunoSEQ multiplex PCR; TCRdb's copy has only in-frame clones and leaves some out. The sample includes tens of thousands of clones, approximately 84% of them seen just once. V lost 8 bases to trimming and J lost 2 bases, with 18 bases between them. Germline CDR1 is SGHTA and CDR2 is FQGTGA. The length of the CDR3 is 15 residues. Turning to this clone: The antigen is undetermined.

The sequenced sample consisted of blood. The V call is TRBV7-3, the J call TRBJ2-5; perhaps TRBD2 as D (6 bases). This clonotype originated in a person aged 18 to 69 in good health. The CDR3 nucleotides read TGTGCCAGCGCCTATAGCGGAGCAGGGCAAGAGACCCAGTACTTC. Its protein product is CASAYSGAGQETQYF.